This T cell receptor beta chain was documented in a study of T cell repertoires in cytomegalovirus infection. Across the study: Selected CMV epitopes included recently identified HLA-C-restricted ones as well as well-studied HLA-B-restricted ones. A matching HLA type, together with CMV infection, was signaled by public TCR beta signatures.

Study observations and caveats: Carriers of CMV and the relevant HLA type were discriminated by public TCR beta frequency. HLA-C-restricted, CMV-specific TCR beta clonotypes were dominant ex vivo.

V was cut by 1 base and J by 4 bases, with 10 bases left in between. Germline CDR1 and CDR2: DFQATT and SNEGSKA (reference sequence). The CDR3 has 13 residues. TCRdb analysed the reads with MiXCR anew, one entry per CDR3 protein. The data contain approximately 300,000 distinct CDR3 sequences, about 27% of them seen just once; the ten biggest clones take up 20%. This clonotype has more than one count but fewer than ten. Its antigen is as yet unknown. The sequence was collected from a human donor in good health (CMV status not recorded). Some clones in this sample may be carry-over from other donors' samples. The input for sequencing was cultured PBMCs, taken from culture after CMV antigen stimulation. This chain connects TRBV20-1 to TRBJ2-5, with D unclear. CDR3 protein: CSARVGVPETQYF. CDR3 DNA sequence: TGCAGTGCTAGAGTTGGGGTTCCAGAGACCCAGTACTTC.